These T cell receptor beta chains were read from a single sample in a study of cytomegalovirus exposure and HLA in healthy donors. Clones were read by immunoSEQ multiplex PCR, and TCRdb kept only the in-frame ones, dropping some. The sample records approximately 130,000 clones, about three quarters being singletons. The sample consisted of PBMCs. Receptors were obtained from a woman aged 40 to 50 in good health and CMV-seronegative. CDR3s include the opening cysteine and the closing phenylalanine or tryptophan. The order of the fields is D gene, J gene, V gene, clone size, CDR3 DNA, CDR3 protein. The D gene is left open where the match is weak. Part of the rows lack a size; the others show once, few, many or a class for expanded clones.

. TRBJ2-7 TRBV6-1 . TGTGCCAGCCTTCGAGGAGGGAACGAGCAGTACTTC CASLRGGNEQYF
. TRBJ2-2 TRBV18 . TGTGCCAGCTCACCACGACACGGGGAGCTGTTTTTT CASSPRHGELFF
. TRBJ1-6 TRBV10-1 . TGCGCCAGCAGTGATCGGGGATCACCCCTCCACTTT CASSDRGSPLHF
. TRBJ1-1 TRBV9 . TGTGCCAGCAGTCAGGAATCGGGGTCGTCTTTTACTGAAGCCTTCTTT CASSQESGSSFTEAFF
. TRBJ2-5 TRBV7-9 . TGTGCCAGCAGATCAGCGGGTAATCAAGAGACCCAGTACTTC CASRSAGNQETQYF
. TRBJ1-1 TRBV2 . TGTGCCAGCAGCAAGGGGCTTTCGAACACTGAAGCTTTCTTT CASSKGLSNTEAFF
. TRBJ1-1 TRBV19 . TGTGCCAGTAGTTTTTCCTCGGGGGGCACTGAAGCTTTCTTT CASSFSSGGTEAFF
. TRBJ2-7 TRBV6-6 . TGTGCCAGCAGAGGTGACAGCGACGCCTACGAGCAGTACTTC CASRGDSDAYEQYF
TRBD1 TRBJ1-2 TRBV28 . TGTGCCAGCACTCCGGGACAGAACTATGGCTACACCTTC CASTPGQNYGYTF
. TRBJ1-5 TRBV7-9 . TGTGCCAGCAGCTTAGGCCTCCATGGACAGTCGAATCAGCCCCAGCATTTT CASSLGLHGQSNQPQHF
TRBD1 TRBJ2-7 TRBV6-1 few TGTGCCAGCACCGCCCACAGGGGTCACGAGCAGTACTTC CASTAHRGHEQYF
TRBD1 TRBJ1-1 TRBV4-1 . TGCGCCAGCAGCCAGATCGGGACAGTGATTGAAGCTTTCTTT CASSQIGTVIEAFF
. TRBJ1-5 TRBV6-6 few TGTGCCAGCAGTCCGGGGGGGGGCAATCAGCCCCAGCATTTT CASSPGGGNQPQHF
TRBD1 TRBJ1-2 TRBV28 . TGTGCCAGCAGTTCGGTGGACAGGGGACATGGCTACACCTTC CASSSVDRGHGYTF
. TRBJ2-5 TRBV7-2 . TGTGCCAGCAGCTTAGGGTGGGCAGGGCTGCAAGAGACCCAGTACTTC CASSLGWAGLQETQYF
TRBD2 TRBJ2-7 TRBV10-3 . TGTGCCATCAGGGAAAGCGGGAGTCTCTACGAGCAGTACTTC CAIRESGSLYEQYF
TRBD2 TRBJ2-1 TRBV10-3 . TGTGCCACCGCGCACACCCTAGCGGGAAGGTACAATGAGCAGTTCTTC CATAHTLAGRYNEQFF
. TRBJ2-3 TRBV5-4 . TGTGCCAGCAGCTTGCGGAGGGGGGGTACAGATACGCAGTATTTT CASSLRRGGTDTQYF
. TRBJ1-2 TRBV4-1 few TGCGCCAGCAGCCAAGGCCATACAGGGCACTATGGCTACACCTTC CASSQGHTGHYGYTF
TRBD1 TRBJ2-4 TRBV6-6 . TGTGCCAGCGGACAGGGGGCCGACAGTCAGTACTTC CASGQGADSQYF
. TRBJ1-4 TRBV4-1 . TGCGCCAGCAGCCAAGTAGCAACTAATGAAAAACTGTTTTTT CASSQVATNEKLFF
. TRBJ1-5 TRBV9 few TGTGCCAGCAGCGTAGAGGGGATCAGCCCCCAGCATTTT CASSVEGISPQHF
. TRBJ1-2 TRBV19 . TGTGCCAGTAGTATATACGGGGGCTACACCTTC CASSIYGGYTF
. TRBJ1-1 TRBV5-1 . TGCGCCAGCAGCTTGACCCCAGGAGGCCGAGATCTAAACACTGAAGCTTTCTTT CASSLTPGGRDLNTEAFF
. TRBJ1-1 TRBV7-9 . TGTGCCAGCCGTCGGCCCGGGAGCTACACTGAAGCTTTCTTT CASRRPGSYTEAFF